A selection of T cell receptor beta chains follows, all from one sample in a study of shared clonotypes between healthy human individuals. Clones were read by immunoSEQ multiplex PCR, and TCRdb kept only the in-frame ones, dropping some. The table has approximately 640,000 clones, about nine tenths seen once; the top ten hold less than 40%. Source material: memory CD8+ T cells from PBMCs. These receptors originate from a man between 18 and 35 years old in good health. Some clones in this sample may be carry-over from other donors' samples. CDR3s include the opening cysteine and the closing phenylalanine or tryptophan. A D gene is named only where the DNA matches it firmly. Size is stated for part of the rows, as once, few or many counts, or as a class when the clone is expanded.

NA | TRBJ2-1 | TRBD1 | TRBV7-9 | TGTGCCAGCAGCCCCCGGGACAGGGGGGGATCCTACAATGAGCAGTTCTTC | CASSPRDRGGSYNEQFF
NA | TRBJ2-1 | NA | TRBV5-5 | TGTGCCAGCAGCGCCGGGACCCCCCGGGATGAGCAGTTCTTC | CASSAGTPRDEQFF
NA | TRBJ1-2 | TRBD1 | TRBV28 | TGTGCCAGCAGTATGGGACAGGGGGCTCGGGGCTACACCTTC | CASSMGQGARGYTF
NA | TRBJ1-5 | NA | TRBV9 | TGTGCCAGCAGTTCCAGTGCGAGCAATCAGCCCCAGCATTTT | CASSSSASNQPQHF
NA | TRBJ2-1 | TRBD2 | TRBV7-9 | TGTGCCAGCAGCTTAGCGACTAGCTCTGAGCAGTTCTTC | CASSLATSSEQFF
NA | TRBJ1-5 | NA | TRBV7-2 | TGTGCCAGCAGCTTAGGAGGGTGGGATCAGCCCCAGCATTTT | CASSLGGWDQPQHF
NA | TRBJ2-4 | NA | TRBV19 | TGTGCCAGTATGGGAGACATTCAGTACTTC | CASMGDIQYF
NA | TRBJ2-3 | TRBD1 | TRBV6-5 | TGTGCCAGCAGTTACTCGAGACAGGGAATGAGGGATACGCAGTATTTT | CASSYSRQGMRDTQYF
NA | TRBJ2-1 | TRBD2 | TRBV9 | TGTGCCAGCAGCGCACTAGCGAGACAACCCTACAATGAGCAGTTCTTC | CASSALARQPYNEQFF
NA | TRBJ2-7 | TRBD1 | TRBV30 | TGTGCCTGGAACTATCCCACAGGGGAAACAGGGGAGTACTTC | CAWNYPTGETGEYF
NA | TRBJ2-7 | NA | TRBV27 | TGTGCCAGCAGCCTTAGCCGCTCCTACGAGCAGTACTTC | CASSLSRSYEQYF
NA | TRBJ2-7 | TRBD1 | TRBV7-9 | TGTGCCAGCAGCTTAGACAGGGGCTACGAGCAGTACTTC | CASSLDRGYEQYF
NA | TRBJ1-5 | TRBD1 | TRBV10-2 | TGCGCCAGCAGTGTCTCAGGGGACAGAAATCAGCCCCAGCATTTT | CASSVSGDRNQPQHF
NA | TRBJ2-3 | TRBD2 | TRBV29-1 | TGCAGCGTTGCCGGGACTAGCGGGAGTCAGGGAGATACGCAGTATTTT | CSVAGTSGSQGDTQYF
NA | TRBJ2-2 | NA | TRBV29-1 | TGCAGCGTTGTCCCTACAGGGAGCACCGGGGAGCTGTTTTTT | CSVVPTGSTGELFF
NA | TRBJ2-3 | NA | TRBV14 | TGTGCCAGCAGCCCCTGGAAGGGGGAAGATACGCAGTATTTT | CASSPWKGEDTQYF
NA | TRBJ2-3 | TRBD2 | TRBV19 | TGTGCCAGTAGGACTAGCGGCAGCACAGATACGCAGTATTTT | CASRTSGSTDTQYF
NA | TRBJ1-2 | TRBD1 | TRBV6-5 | TGTGCCAGCAGTGGACAGGGGAGCTATGGCTACACCTTC | CASSGQGSYGYTF
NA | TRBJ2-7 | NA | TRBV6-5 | TGTGCCAGCAGCCCCAGGTACGAGCAGTACTTC | CASSPRYEQYF
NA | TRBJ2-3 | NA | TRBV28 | TGTGCCAGCAGTTTCAGACACATTAGAAGCACAGATACGCAGTATTTT | CASSFRHIRSTDTQYF
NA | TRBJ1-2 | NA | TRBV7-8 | TGTGCCAGCAGCCTCGCAAATACCCGAAAGACCTATGGCTACACCTTC | CASSLANTRKTYGYTF
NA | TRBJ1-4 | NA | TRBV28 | TGTGCCAGCGGGGGTCTGTGGTCCGGTGAAAAACTGTTTTTT | CASGGLWSGEKLFF
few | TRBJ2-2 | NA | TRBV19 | TGTGCCAGTAGTTTCGGATTCACCGGGGAGCTGTTTTTT | CASSFGFTGELFF
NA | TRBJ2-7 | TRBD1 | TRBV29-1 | TGCAGCGTTACATTTCGGGACAGGGGCCCCTACGAGCAGTACTTC | CSVTFRDRGPYEQYF
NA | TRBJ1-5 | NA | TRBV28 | TGTGCCAGCACCAGGCGGGCCCCAGATCAGCCCCAGCATTTT | CASTRRAPDQPQHF
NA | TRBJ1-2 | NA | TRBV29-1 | TGCAGCGTTGTGGGCAGTGGCTACACCTTC | CSVVGSGYTF
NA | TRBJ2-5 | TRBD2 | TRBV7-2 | TGTGCCAGCAGCTCTCCCCTGACTAGCGGGAGGGAGGAGACCCAGTACTTC | CASSSPLTSGREETQYF
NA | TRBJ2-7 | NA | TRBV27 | TGTGCCAGCAGCCTCTCCGGGAGTCCCTACGAGCAGTACTTC | CASSLSGSPYEQYF
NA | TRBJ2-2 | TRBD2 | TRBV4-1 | TGCGCCAGCAGCCAAGTAGGCGGGAGTGCCGGGGAGCTGTTTTTT | CASSQVGGSAGELFF
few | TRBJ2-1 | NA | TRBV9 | TGTGCCAGCAGCGTAGGTACACCCGATGAGCAGTTCTTC | CASSVGTPDEQFF
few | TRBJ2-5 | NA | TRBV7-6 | TGTGCCAGCAGCTTCCTCGAGACAGGGAGGGAGACCCAGTACTTC | CASSFLETGRETQYF
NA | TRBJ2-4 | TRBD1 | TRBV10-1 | TGCGCCAGCAGTGGACCCCCGGGACAGGGATCGGCCAAAAACATTCAGTACTTC | CASSGPPGQGSAKNIQYF
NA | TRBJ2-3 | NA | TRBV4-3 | TGCGCCAGCAGCCAAGATAGGGCTAGAACCAATACGCAGTATTTT | CASSQDRARTNTQYF
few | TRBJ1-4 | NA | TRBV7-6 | TGTGCCAGCAGCTTAACATCGTGGGGAGGAAGAGAGGAAAAACTGTTTTTT | CASSLTSWGGREEKLFF
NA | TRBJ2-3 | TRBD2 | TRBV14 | TGTGCCAGCAGCCTCCAGACTAGCGGTCACACAGATACGCAGTATTTT | CASSLQTSGHTDTQYF
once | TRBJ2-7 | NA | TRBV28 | TGTGCCAGCAGTTTATACAGGCTCAGCTACGAGCAGTACTTC | CASSLYRLSYEQYF
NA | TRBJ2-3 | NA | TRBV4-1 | TGCGCCAGCAGATTGGCGGGGCTTAGCACAGATACGCAGTATTTT | CASRLAGLSTDTQYF
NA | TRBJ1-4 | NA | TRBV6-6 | TGTGCCAGCAGTTTTGGAGGGACCGCTGAAAAACTGTTTTTT | CASSFGGTAEKLFF
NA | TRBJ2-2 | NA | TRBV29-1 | TGCAGCGTTTACCGGAACACCGGGGAGCTGTTTTTT | CSVYRNTGELFF
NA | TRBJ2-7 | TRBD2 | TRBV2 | TGTGCCAGCAGTGAATCGGGGGGGAGCTCCTACGAGCAGTACTTC | CASSESGGSSYEQYF
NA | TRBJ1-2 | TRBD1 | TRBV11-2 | TGTGCCAGCAGCAAGGGGGCGGGAAACTATGGCTACACCTTC | CASSKGAGNYGYTF
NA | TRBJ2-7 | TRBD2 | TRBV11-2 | TGTGCCAGCAGCTTAGGTTGGAGCGGGAGACTTTCCGAGCAGTACTTC | CASSLGWSGRLSEQYF
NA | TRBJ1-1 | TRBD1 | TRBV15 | TGTGCCACCAGCAGACACCGGGACAGCCAGCGTGAAGCTTTCTTT | CATSRHRDSQREAFF
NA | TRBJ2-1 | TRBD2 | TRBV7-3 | TGTGCCAGCAGCCCGGGGGGTGGCCCCTCCTACGATGAGCAGTTCTTC | CASSPGGGPSYDEQFF
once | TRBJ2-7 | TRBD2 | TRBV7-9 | TGTGCCAGCAGCTCTAGCGGGAGGGCCTACGAGCAGTACTTC | CASSSSGRAYEQYF
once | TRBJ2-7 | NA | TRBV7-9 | TGTGCCAGCAGCTATTCCGGTTCCTACGAGCAGTACTTC | CASSYSGSYEQYF
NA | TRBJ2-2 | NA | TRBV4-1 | TGCGCCAGCAGCCAAACGAACAGGGGGAGGGTCACCGGGGAGCTGTTTTTT | CASSQTNRGRVTGELFF